This T cell receptor (beta chain) was identified during a study of CD8 T cells in ankylosing spondylitis. Study-level points and caveats: Relatively scarce in peripheral blood, disease-linked clones were CD8+. Characteristic of ankylosing spondylitis blood, it appeared, was a TCR beta motif comprising 7 to 9 highly homologous variants.

There are many counts of this clonotype. The target antigen is unknown. A quantitative 5'-RACE method, one with molecular barcodes, was used to make TCR beta libraries. TCRdb reanalysed the 5' RACE reads using MiXCR and keeps one entry per CDR3 protein. The data show 450,000 to 550,000 distinct CDR3 sequences, approximately 5% seen once. Germline CDR1 and CDR2: SGHDT and YYEEEE. V shed 2 bases and J 4 bases; nucleotides not matched to a gene: 4. CDR3 length equals 15 residues. The J gene is TRBJ2-2, the V gene TRBV5-6; 8 nucleotides match TRBD1. The material sequenced was blood, either unsorted or a sorted T cell fraction (not recorded which). The sequence derives from a male donor with ankylosing spondylitis. This chain's CDR3 is CASSFTGGSTGELFF. CDR3 bases: TGTGCCAGCAGCTTTACAGGGGGTTCCACCGGGGAGCTGTTTTTT.